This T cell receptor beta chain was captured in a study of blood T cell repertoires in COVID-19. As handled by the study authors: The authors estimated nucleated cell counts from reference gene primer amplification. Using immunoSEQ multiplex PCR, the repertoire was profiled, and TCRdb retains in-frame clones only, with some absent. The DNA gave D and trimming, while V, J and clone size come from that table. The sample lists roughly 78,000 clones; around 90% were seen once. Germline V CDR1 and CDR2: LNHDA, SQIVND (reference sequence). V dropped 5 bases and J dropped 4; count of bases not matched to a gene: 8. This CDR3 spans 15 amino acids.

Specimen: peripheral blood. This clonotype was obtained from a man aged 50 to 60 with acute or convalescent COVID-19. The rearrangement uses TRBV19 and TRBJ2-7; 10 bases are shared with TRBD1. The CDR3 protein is CASSFRDRGQYEQYF. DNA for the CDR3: TGTGCCAGTAGTTTCCGGGACAGGGGACAATACGAGCAGTACTTC.